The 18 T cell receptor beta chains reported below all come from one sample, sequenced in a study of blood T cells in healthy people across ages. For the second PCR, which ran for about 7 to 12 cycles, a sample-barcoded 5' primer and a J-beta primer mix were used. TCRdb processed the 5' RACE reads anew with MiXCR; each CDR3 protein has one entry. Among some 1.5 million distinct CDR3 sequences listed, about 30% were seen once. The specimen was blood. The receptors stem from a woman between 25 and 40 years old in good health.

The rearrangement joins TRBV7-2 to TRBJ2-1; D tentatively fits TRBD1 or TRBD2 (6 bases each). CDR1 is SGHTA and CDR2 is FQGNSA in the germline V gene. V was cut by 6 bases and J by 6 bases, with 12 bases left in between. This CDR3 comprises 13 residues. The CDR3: CASSGGPRNEQFF. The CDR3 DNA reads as TGTGCCAGCAGTGGGGGGCCCCGCAATGAGCAGTTCTTC.

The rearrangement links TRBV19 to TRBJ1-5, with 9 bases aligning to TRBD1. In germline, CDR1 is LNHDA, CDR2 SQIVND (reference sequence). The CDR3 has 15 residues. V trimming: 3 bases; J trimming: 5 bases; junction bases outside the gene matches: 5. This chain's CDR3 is CASSIRTGDDQPQHF. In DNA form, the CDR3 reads TGTGCCAGTAGTATCAGGACAGGGGATGATCAGCCCCAGCATTTT.

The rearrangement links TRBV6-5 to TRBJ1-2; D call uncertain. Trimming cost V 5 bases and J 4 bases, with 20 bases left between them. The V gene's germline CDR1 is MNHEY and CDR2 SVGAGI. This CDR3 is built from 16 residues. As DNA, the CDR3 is TGTGCCAGCAGTAGATCCGGGTTCTCCTTACTCTATGGCTACACCTTC. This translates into CASSRSGFSLLYGYTF.

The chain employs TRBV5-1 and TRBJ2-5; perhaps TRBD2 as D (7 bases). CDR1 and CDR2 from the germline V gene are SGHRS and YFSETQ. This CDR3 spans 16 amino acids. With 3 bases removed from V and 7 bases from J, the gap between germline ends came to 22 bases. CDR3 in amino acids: CASSSSGASGARTQYF. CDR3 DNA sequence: TGCGCCAGCAGCTCATCAGGGGCTAGCGGCGCAAGGACCCAGTACTTC. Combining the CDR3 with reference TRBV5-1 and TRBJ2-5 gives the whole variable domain KAGVTQTPRYLIKTRGQQVTLSCSPISGHRSVSWYQQTPGQGLQFLFEYFSETQRNKGNFPGRFSGRQFSNSRSEMNVSTLELGDSALYLCASSSSGASGARTQYFGPGTRLLVL.

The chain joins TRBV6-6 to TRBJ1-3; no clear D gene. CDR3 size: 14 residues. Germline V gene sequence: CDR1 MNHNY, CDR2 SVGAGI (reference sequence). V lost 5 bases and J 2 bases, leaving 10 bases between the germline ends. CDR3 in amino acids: CASSTTVPGNTIYF. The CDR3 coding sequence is TGTGCCAGCAGTACGACGGTTCCTGGAAACACCATATATTTT.

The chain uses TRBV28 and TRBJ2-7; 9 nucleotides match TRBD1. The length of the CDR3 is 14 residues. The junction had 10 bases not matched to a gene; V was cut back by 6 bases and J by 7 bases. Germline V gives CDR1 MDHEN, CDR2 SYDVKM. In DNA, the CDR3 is TGTGCCAGCAGGCGGACAGGGGACGTTGTGGAGCAGTACTTC. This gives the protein CASRRTGDVVEQYF.

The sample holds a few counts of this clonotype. The CDR3 sequence is CSVMTSTDTQYF. CDR3 sequence (DNA): TGCAGCGTTATGACTAGCACAGATACGCAGTATTTT. The chain joins TRBV29-1 to TRBJ2-3; no reliable D call. Trimming pared 5 bases from V and 0 bases from J, leaving 6 bases between. Germline CDR1 reads SQVTM; CDR2 reads ANQGSEA. The CDR3 has 12 amino acids.

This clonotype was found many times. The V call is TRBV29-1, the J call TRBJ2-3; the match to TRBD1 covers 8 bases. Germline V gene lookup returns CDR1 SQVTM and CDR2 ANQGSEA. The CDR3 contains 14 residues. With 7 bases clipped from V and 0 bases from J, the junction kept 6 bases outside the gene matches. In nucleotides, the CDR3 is TGCAGCGCGGAACAGGGGGACAGCACAGATACGCAGTATTTT. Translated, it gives CSAEQGDSTDTQYF.

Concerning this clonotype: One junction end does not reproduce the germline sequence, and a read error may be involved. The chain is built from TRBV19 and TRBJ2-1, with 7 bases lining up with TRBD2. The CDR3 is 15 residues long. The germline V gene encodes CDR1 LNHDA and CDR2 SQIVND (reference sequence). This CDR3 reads CASSKGGSSYNERFF. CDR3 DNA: TGTGCCAGTAGTAAGGGCGGGAGCTCCTACAATGAGCGGTTCTTC.

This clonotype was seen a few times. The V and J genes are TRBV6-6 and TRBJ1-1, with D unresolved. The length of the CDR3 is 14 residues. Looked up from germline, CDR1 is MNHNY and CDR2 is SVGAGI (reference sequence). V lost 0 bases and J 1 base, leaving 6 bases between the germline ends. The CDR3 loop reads CASSYSLRNTEAFF. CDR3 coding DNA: TGTGCCAGCAGTTACTCCCTCAGGAACACTGAAGCTTTCTTT.

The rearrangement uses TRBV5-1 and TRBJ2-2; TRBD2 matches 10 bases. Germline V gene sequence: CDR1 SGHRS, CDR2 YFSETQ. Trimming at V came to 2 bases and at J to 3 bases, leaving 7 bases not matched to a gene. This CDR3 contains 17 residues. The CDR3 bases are TGCGCCAGCAGCTTAGTTCTAGCGGGGGCCGACACCGGGGAGCTGTTTTTT. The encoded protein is CASSLVLAGADTGELFF. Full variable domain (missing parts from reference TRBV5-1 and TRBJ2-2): KAGVTQTPRYLIKTRGQQVTLSCSPISGHRSVSWYQQTPGQGLQFLFEYFSETQRNKGNFPGRFSGRQFSNSRSEMNVSTLELGDSALYLCASSLVLAGADTGELFFGEGSRLTVL.

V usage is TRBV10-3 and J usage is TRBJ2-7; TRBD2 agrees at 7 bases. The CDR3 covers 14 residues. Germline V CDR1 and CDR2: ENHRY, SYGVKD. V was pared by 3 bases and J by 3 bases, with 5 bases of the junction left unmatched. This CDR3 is CAISDAGVDYEQYF. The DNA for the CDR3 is TGTGCCATCAGTGATGCGGGGGTAGACTACGAGCAGTACTTC.

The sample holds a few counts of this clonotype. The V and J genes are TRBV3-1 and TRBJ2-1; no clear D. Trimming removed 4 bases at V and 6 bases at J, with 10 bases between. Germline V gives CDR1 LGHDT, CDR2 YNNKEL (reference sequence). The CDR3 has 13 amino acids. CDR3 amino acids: CASSRPYGNEQFF. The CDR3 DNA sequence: TGTGCCAGCAGCCGCCCGTACGGCAATGAGCAGTTCTTC.

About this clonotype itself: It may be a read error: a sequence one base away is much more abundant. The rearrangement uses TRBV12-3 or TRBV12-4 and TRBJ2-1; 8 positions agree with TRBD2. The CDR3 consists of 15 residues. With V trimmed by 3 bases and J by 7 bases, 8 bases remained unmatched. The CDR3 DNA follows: TGTGCCAGCAGTTTGAGCGGGAGTCAAGGGAATGAGCAGTTCTTC. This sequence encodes CASSLSGSQGNEQFF.

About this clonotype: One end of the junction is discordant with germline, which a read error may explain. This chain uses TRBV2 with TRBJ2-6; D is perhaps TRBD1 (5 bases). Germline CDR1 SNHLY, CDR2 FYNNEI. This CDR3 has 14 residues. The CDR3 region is CASIFEAGANVRTF. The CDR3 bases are TGTGCCAGCATTTTCGAGGCTGGGGCCAACGTCCGGACTTTC.

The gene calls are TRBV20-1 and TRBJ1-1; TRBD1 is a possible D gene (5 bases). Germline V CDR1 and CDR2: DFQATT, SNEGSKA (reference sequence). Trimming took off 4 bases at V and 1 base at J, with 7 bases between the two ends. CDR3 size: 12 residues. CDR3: CSATDRNTEAFF. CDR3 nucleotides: TGCAGTGCTACTGACAGGAACACTGAAGCTTTCTTT.

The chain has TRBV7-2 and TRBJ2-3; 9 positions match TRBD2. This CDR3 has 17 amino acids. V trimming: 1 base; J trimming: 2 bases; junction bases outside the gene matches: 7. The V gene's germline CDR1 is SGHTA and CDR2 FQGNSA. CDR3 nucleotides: TGTGCCAGCAGCTTAGGCCCTAGCGGGATAGACACAGATACGCAGTATTTT. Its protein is CASSLGPSGIDTDTQYF.

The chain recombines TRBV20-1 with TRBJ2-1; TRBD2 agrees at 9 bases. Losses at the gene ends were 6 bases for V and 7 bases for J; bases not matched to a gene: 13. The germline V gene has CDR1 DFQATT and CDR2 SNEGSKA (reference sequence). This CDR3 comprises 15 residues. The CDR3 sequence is CSALSGSSPRNEQFF. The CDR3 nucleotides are TGCAGTGCCCTTAGCGGGAGTTCCCCCCGGAATGAGCAGTTCTTC.